The 30 T cell receptor beta chains below were found in one sample sequenced in a study of blood T cells in healthy people across ages. Alongside a J-beta primer mix, a sample-barcoded 5' primer served in a second PCR lasting roughly 7 to 11 cycles. TCRdb independently ran MiXCR on the 5' RACE reads; one entry per CDR3 protein. The sample has 650,000 or so distinct CDR3 sequences, roughly half seen once. The sequenced sample was blood. These receptor sequences come from an elderly woman in good health.

The chain carries TRBV29-1 and TRBJ2-7; D might be TRBD1 (6 bases). The CDR3 is 11 residues long. The germline gives CDR1 SQVTM, CDR2 ANQGSEA. V was pared by 4 bases and J by 3 bases, with 7 bases between. The CDR3 reads CSVGQVYEQYF. CDR3 DNA: TGCAGCGTTGGACAGGTCTACGAGCAGTACTTC.

This clonotype has just a few counts. V usage is TRBV20-1 and J usage is TRBJ2-3; D might be TRBD2 (6 bases). Germline lookup yields CDR1 DFQATT and CDR2 SNEGSKA (reference sequence). V lost 8 bases to trimming and J lost 6 bases, with 21 bases between them. The CDR3 loop spans 14 amino acids. The CDR3 spells CSSTPGGIGDTQYF. CDR3 in DNA: TGCAGTTCCACACCCGGGGGAATAGGGGATACGCAGTATTTT.

Worth noting for this clonotype: This may arise from a read error, as a much more abundant clone is one base away. The V and J genes are TRBV20-1 and TRBJ2-1; possible D gene TRBD2, 5 bases. This CDR3 region has 13 residues. Germline V gives CDR1 DFQATT, CDR2 SNEGSKA (reference sequence). The CDR3 here is CRARDRVLAEQFF. The CDR3 region has the DNA TGCAGAGCTAGAGATCGGGTGCTAGCTGAGCAGTTCTTC.

On this clonotype: A much larger clone lies a single base off, so this may be a read error. V is TRBV12-3 or TRBV12-4 and J is TRBJ2-5; TRBD2 agrees at 7 bases. The CDR3 contains 14 residues. The trim removed 2 bases at V and 12 bases at J, leaving 12 bases unmatched. The CDR3 region has the DNA TGTGCCAGCAGTTTAATCCCTTCTAGCGGCGGTGAGTACTTC. Translation gives CASSLIPSSGGEYF.

The sample holds many counts of this clonotype. This sequence joins TRBV27 and TRBJ2-1, with D tentatively TRBD2 (5 bases). The CDR3 sequence is 14 residues long. With 6 bases removed from V and 0 bases from J, the gap between germline ends came to 9 bases. Germline assignment: CDR1 MNHEY and CDR2 SMNVEV (reference sequence). CDR3 DNA sequence: TGTGCCAGCAGGACTATCTTCTCCTACAATGAGCAGTTCTTC. Amino acid sequence: CASRTIFSYNEQFF.

This clonotype has more than one count but fewer than ten. The rearrangement links TRBV3-1 to TRBJ2-5; tentatively, D is TRBD2 (6 bases). The V gene's germline CDR1 is LGHDT and CDR2 YNNKEL (reference sequence). V was shortened by 7 bases and J by 5 bases, with 17 bases between the two germline ends. The CDR3 is 14 amino acids. CDR3 DNA sequence: TGTGCCAGCACCCGAGGGACTCCCTTCGAGACCCAGTACTTC. It encodes CASTRGTPFETQYF.

This clonotype was seen ten or more times. The rearrangement joins TRBV10-3 to TRBJ2-7; D uncertain. Germline V lookup: CDR1 ENHRY, CDR2 SYGVKD. The V end was cut by 8 bases, the J end by 2 bases, with 10 bases between. The CDR3 covers 12 residues. The CDR3: CAIGGSPYEQYF. As DNA, the CDR3 is TGTGCCATCGGCGGTTCTCCCTACGAGCAGTACTTC.

This clonotype has ten or more counts. The CDR3 spells CSAMLSVNEQFF. The CDR3, as DNA: TGCAGTGCTATGCTTTCGGTAAATGAGCAGTTCTTC. The chain has TRBV20-1 and TRBJ2-1; D is ambiguous. Germline CDR1 DFQATT, CDR2 SNEGSKA (reference sequence). This CDR3 is 12 amino acids long. Between the trimmed V and J ends, which lost 4 bases and 7 bases, there was a span of 11 bases.

The chain uses TRBV12-3 or TRBV12-4 and TRBJ1-2; D remains unclear. Trimming removed 4 bases from V and 2 bases from J, with 17 bases in between. The CDR3 has 16 residues. The CDR3 spells CASSSGRGSFNYGYTF. The DNA for the CDR3 is TGTGCCAGCAGTTCAGGCCGGGGTTCCTTCAACTATGGCTACACCTTC.

This chain links TRBV21-1 with TRBJ1-6. TRBV21-1 is an annotated pseudogene. The CDR3 sequence is 12 residues long. The CDR3 DNA reads TGTGCCAGCCAGAATAATAATTCACCCCTCCACTTT. Translation gives CASQNNNSPLHF.

In DNA, the CDR3 is TGCGCCAGCAGCTTGGACCGGACAGGGGGTTTACAGGATACGCAGTATTTT. Amino acid sequence: CASSLDRTGGLQDTQYF. The V gene is TRBV5-1, the J gene TRBJ2-3; 10 bases fit TRBD1. The trim removed 0 bases at V and 6 bases at J, leaving 10 bases unmatched. Germline values: CDR1 SGHRS, CDR2 YFSETQ. This CDR3 comprises 17 residues.

The rearrangement uses TRBV2 and TRBJ2-2, with a tentative D call TRBD1 (6 bases). The CDR3 loop spans 15 amino acids. Deletions cut 6 bases from V and 7 bases from J, with 18 bases between. The germline CDR1 and CDR2 sequences are SNHLY and FYNNEI. Written as DNA, the CDR3 is TGTGCCAGCAGAATACAAACAGGGTTCAACGGGGAGCTGTTTTTT. As protein: CASRIQTGFNGELFF. The full variable domain, its missing parts supplied by reference TRBV2 and TRBJ2-2, is EPEVTQTPSHQVTQMGQEVILRCVPISNHLYFYWYRQILGQKVEFLVSFYNNEISEKSEIFDDQFSVERPDGSNFTLKIRSTKLEDSAMYFCASRIQTGFNGELFFGEGSRLTVL.

This clonotype turned up a few times. The chain couples TRBV28 to TRBJ2-5; no definite D call. The better agreement between TRBJ2-7 and the DNA end casts doubt on the J call. Germline V lookup: CDR1 MDHEN, CDR2 SYDVKM. The length of the CDR3 is 14 residues. CDR3 nucleotides: TGTGCCAGCAGTTTTGCCGAAACTGTGGCCGAGCAGTACTTC. Protein product: CASSFAETVAEQYF.

The J gene is TRBJ2-3, the V gene TRBV7-9, with TRBD2 matching 7 bases. The CDR3 contains 16 residues. J was trimmed by 8 bases and V by 4 bases; bases with no gene match: 15. The germline V gene has CDR1 SEHNR and CDR2 FQNEAQ (reference sequence). The CDR3 region is CASSSPAAGARGTQYF. CDR3 DNA sequence: TGTGCCAGCAGCTCCCCGGCGGCGGGAGCTCGGGGTACGCAGTATTTT.

In its sample, this clonotype was seen many times. This chain connects TRBV2 to TRBJ2-7; tentatively, D is TRBD1 (6 bases). From germline, CDR1 is SNHLY and CDR2 FYNNEI. There are 12 residues in the CDR3. V shed 4 bases and J shed 2 bases, with 6 bases lying between them. CDR3 residues: CASSGDTYEQYF. The CDR3, as DNA: TGTGCCAGCAGTGGGGACACCTACGAGCAGTACTTC.

This chain links TRBV12-3 or TRBV12-4 with TRBJ1-1; D gene uncertain. The CDR3 is 12 residues long. Between the trimmed V and J ends, which lost 4 bases and 3 bases, there was a span of 6 bases. The CDR3 nucleotides read TGTGCCAGCAGTTGGACGTACACTGAAGCTTTCTTT. It specifies CASSWTYTEAFF.

This clonotype was observed at least ten times. V gene TRBV9 combines with J gene TRBJ2-1; 8 nucleotides match TRBD2. After removal of 0 bases from V and 9 bases from J, the junction contained 8 bases not matched to a gene. The CDR3 extends over 15 amino acids. Germline CDR1 SGDLS, CDR2 YYNGEE. CDR3 DNA: TGTGCCAGCAGCGTAGGTCGAAGCGGGAGTCGTGAGCAGTTCTTC. It codes for CASSVGRSGSREQFF.

This clonotype was recorded many times. The chain employs TRBV9 and TRBJ2-1; 7 bases align to TRBD1. The CDR3 covers 15 residues. The trim removed 0 bases at V and 7 bases at J, leaving 7 bases unmatched. Germline-derived CDR1 and CDR2 are SGDLS and YYNGEE. The CDR3 is CASSVVGDRENEQFF. Here the CDR3 DNA reads TGTGCCAGCAGCGTAGTCGGCGACAGGGAGAATGAGCAGTTCTTC. The variable domain in full, completed from reference TRBV9 and TRBJ2-1, reads DSGVTQTPKHLITATGQRVTLRCSPRSGDLSVYWYQQSLDQGLQFLIQYYNGEERAKGNILERFSAQQFPDLHSELNLSSLELGDSALYFCASSVVGDRENEQFFGPGTRLTVL.

This clonotype was recorded only once. The chain recombines TRBV25-1 with TRBJ2-1; weak D call: TRBD1 (5 bases). Germline V lookup: CDR1 MGHDK, CDR2 SYGVNS. V was trimmed by 2 bases and J by 0 bases, leaving 14 bases between them. The length of the CDR3 is 17 residues. CDR3 in DNA: TGTGCCAGCAGTGAACAAGGACAAACGAGCTCCTACAATGAGCAGTTCTTC. It specifies CASSEQGQTSSYNEQFF.

The sample holds many counts of this clonotype. The V gene is TRBV12-3 or TRBV12-4, the J gene TRBJ1-1; D gene ambiguous. V was trimmed by 4 bases and J by 1 base, leaving 7 bases between them. This CDR3 has 13 residues. The CDR3 reads CASSYGPNTEAFF. CDR3 in DNA: TGTGCCAGCAGTTACGGTCCGAACACTGAAGCTTTCTTT.

The genes are TRBV29-1 and TRBJ2-5; unclear D gene. The CDR3 is 14 residues long. The germline CDR1 and CDR2 sequences are SQVTM and ANQGSEA. Trimming cost V 4 bases and J 5 bases, with 17 bases left between them. This CDR3 reads CSVAQTTWSETQYF. DNA for the CDR3: TGCAGCGTTGCCCAGACCACGTGGAGCGAGACCCAGTACTTC.

In this sample, this clonotype turned up once. Given a much more abundant clone one base away, this may be a read error. The chain joins TRBV7-2 to TRBJ2-3; D call uncertain. The CDR3 loop spans 13 amino acids. Germline V gene data show CDR1 as SGHTA and CDR2 as FQGNSA. The CDR3 bases are TGTGCCAACAGCCAGGACCCCACAGATACGCAGTATTTT. Translation gives CANSQDPTDTQYF.

This clonotype was observed many times. This rearrangement joins TRBV20-1 to TRBJ2-4; no firm D call. The germline CDR1 and CDR2 sequences are DFQATT and SNEGSKA (reference sequence). The CDR3 consists of 14 residues. V lost 3 bases and J lost 3, with 12 bases in between. The CDR3 bases are TGCAGTGCTAGCCCCCCTTTCGTCAAAAACATTCAGTACTTC. Protein sequence: CSASPPFVKNIQYF.

This clonotype was seen at least ten times. The gene calls are TRBV12-3 or TRBV12-4 and TRBJ2-1; D unclear. V lost 1 base and J 9 bases, leaving 4 bases between the germline ends. The CDR3 is 11 residues long. CDR3 in DNA: TGTGCCAGCAGTTTAGAATCTGAGCAGTTCTTC. This encodes CASSLESEQFF.

In its sample, this clonotype was seen a few times. The CDR3: CASSGTGWVDEQFF. The CDR3 DNA follows: TGTGCCAGCAGCGGGACAGGGTGGGTGGATGAGCAGTTCTTC. The V call is TRBV2, the J call TRBJ2-1; 9 bases align to TRBD1. The CDR3 has 14 residues. Germline values: CDR1 SNHLY, CDR2 FYNNEI. V lost 6 bases to trimming and J lost 8 bases; unmatched junction nucleotides: 8.

The chain uses TRBV3-1 and TRBJ2-2, with D tentatively TRBD1 (6 bases). This CDR3 has 16 residues. Germline V gene sequence: CDR1 LGHDT, CDR2 YNNKEL (reference sequence). Trimming pared 4 bases from V and 4 bases from J, leaving 16 bases between. CDR3 protein: CASSRDTGLGTGELFF. DNA for the CDR3: TGTGCCAGCAGCCGAGATACAGGGCTCGGCACCGGGGAGCTGTTTTTT.

The chain has TRBV29-1 and TRBJ2-1; D is unresolved. The CDR3 sequence is 14 residues long. Germline lookup yields CDR1 SQVTM and CDR2 ANQGSEA. Trimming left V 5 bases short and J 9 bases short, with 20 bases between. CDR3 DNA sequence: TGCAGCGTTTTGACCTATGCGGCCGTCGGTGAGCAGTTCTTC. Amino acids: CSVLTYAAVGEQFF.

This clonotype was observed a single time. It may be a read error: a sequence one base away is much more abundant. The rearrangement uses TRBV4-1 and TRBJ1-2, with D possibly being TRBD1 (6 bases). Germline CDR1 reads MGHRA; CDR2 reads YSYEKL. The CDR3 runs 15 residues. V was clipped by 1 base and J by 3 bases, with 12 bases between them. The CDR3 loop is CASSQGGAGDYGYTF. The DNA for the CDR3 is TGCGCCAGCAGCCAAGGAGGGGCAGGGGACTATGGCTACACCTTC.

The table lists this clonotype with many counts. V is TRBV28 and J is TRBJ2-5, with D possibly being TRBD2 (6 bases). CDR3 length: 14 amino acids. In germline, CDR1 is MDHEN, CDR2 SYDVKM. V lost 3 bases to trimming and J lost 5 bases, with 13 bases between them. CDR3 amino acids: CASSFPSLAETQYF. The CDR3 DNA reads as TGTGCCAGCAGTTTTCCTTCGCTAGCGGAGACCCAGTACTTC.

This chain links TRBV5-1 with TRBJ1-1; tentative D call: TRBD1 (6 bases). CDR1 is SGHRS and CDR2 is YFSETQ in the germline V gene. This CDR3 is built from 15 residues. V was cut by 0 bases and J by 0 bases, with 9 bases left in between. The DNA of the CDR3 is TGCGCCAGCAGCTTGGAGGGGGATCTGAACACTGAAGCTTTCTTT. Its translation: CASSLEGDLNTEAFF.